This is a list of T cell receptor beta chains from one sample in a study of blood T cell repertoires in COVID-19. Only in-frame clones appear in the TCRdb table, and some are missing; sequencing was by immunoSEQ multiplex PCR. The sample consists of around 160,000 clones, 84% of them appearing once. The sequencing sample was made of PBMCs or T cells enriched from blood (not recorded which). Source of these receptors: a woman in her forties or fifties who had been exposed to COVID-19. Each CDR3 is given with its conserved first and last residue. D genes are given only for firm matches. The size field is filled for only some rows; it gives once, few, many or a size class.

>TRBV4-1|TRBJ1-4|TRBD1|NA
CASSQGTGGAANEKLFF
TGCGCCAGCAGCCAGGGGACAGGGGGCGCGGCTAATGAAAAACTGTTTTTT
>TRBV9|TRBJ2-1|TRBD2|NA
CASSPSPPGLAAYNEQFF
TGTGCCAGCAGCCCAAGTCCCCCGGGACTAGCGGCCTACAATGAGCAGTTCTTC
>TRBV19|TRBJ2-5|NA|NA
CASQLANQETQYF
TGTGCCAGCCAGCTAGCTAACCAAGAGACCCAGTACTTC
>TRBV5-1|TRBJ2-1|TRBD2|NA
CASSAAGTSAYNEQFF
TGCGCCAGCAGCGCGGCCGGGACTAGCGCTTACAATGAGCAGTTCTTC
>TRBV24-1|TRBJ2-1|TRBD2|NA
CATSDFSGGANEQFF
TGTGCCACCAGTGATTTCAGCGGGGGGGCTAATGAGCAGTTCTTC
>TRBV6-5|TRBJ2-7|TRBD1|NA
CASSYTGDREQYF
TGTGCCAGCAGTTACACAGGGGACCGCGAGCAGTACTTC
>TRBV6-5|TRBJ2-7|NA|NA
CATDPGHISYEQYF
TGTGCCACAGACCCGGGACACATCTCCTACGAGCAGTACTTC
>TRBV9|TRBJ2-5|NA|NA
CASSVAGTETQYF
TGTGCCAGCAGCGTAGCAGGCACAGAGACCCAGTACTTC
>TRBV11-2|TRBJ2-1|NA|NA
CASSLQGMVVFF
TGTGCCAGCAGCTTACAGGGTATGGTTGTGTTCTTC
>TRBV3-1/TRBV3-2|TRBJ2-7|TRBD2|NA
CASSQGGLAGLSSYEQYF
TGTGCCAGCAGCCAAGGCGGACTAGCGGGACTGAGCTCCTACGAGCAGTACTTC
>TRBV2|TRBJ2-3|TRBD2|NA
CASSELAGEVNTQYF
TGTGCCAGCAGCGAACTAGCGGGAGAGGTGAATACGCAGTATTTT
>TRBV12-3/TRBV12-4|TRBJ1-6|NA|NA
CASTGVVNSPLHF
TGTGCCAGCACCGGGGTAGTTAATTCACCCCTCCACTTT
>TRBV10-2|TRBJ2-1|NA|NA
CASRTGLEEEQFF
TGCGCCAGCAGGACCGGATTAGAGGAGGAGCAGTTCTTC
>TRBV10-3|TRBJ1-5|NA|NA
CAISDMAGNQPQHF
TGTGCCATCAGTGACATGGCAGGCAATCAGCCCCAGCATTTT
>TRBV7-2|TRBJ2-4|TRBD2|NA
CASSAQTSGSSVGKNIQYF
TGTGCCAGCAGCGCGCAAACTAGCGGGAGTTCTGTGGGCAAAAACATTCAGTACTTC
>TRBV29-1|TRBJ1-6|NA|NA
CSVGPAGGSGGPLHF
TGCAGCGTTGGCCCCGCGGGGGGATCGGGAGGACCCCTCCACTTT
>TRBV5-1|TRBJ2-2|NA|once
CASSFRNGDTGELFF
TGCGCCAGCTCTTTCCGAAACGGTGACACCGGGGAGCTGTTTTTT
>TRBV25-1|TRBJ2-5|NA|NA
CASSERVSETQYF
TGTGCCAGCAGTGAGCGGGTATCGGAGACCCAGTACTTC